This T cell receptor (beta chain) was identified during a study of cytomegalovirus exposure and HLA in healthy donors. Study-wide results and caveats: A later analysis found that most CMV-associated TCR beta chains appeared HLA-restricted. As a later analysis showed, several of the most significant clusters appeared to be linked to common viral pathogens. With DRB1 most and HLA-C fewest, TCR association rates differed between HLA loci in a later analysis. Earlier findings revealed that most TCR beta V segments proved productive either about 87% or about 30% of the time.

Amplification used 60 Vbeta primers and 13 Jbeta primers. Generated by immunoSEQ multiplex PCR, the TCRdb table keeps only in-frame clones and is missing some. Of approximately 160,000 clones in the sample, over 60% are singletons; the top ten hold approximately 1.8%. As for this clone: Antigen: not known.

The V gene's germline CDR1 is MGHDK and CDR2 SYGVNS. Trimming removed 3 bases from V and 3 bases from J, with 5 bases in between. The CDR3 totals 12 residues. Input material: PBMCs. The V gene is TRBV25-1, the J gene TRBJ2-5; no definite D call. The clonotype comes from a woman between 25 and 40 years old in good health and CMV-seronegative. The CDR3 sequence is CASSDYKETQYF. DNA of the CDR3: TGTGCCAGCAGTGATTATAAAGAGACCCAGTACTTC.